A single sample gave rise to the 12 T cell receptor beta chains below, sequenced in a study of blood T cell repertoires in COVID-19. Profiling relied on immunoSEQ multiplex PCR, and the TCRdb table lists in-frame clones only, not all of them. In the table there are 70,000 to 90,000 clones, roughly four fifths of which are singletons. Sequenced: peripheral blood. The receptors come from a woman over 75 with acute or convalescent COVID-19.

The rearrangement joins TRBV7-3 to TRBJ2-3; the D is unclear. This CDR3 is built from 13 residues. Trimming took off 2 bases at V and 5 bases at J, with 8 bases between the two ends. CDR1 and CDR2 from the germline V gene are SGHTA and FQGTGA. The CDR3 loop reads CASSLSAVDTQYF. Here the CDR3 DNA reads TGTGCCAGCAGCTTATCCGCGGTAGATACGCAGTATTTT.

The V gene is TRBV28, the J gene TRBJ2-7, with D maybe TRBD2 (7 bases). Between the trimmed V and J ends, which lost 5 bases and 5 bases, there was a span of 19 bases. The germline gives CDR1 MDHEN, CDR2 SYDVKM. This CDR3 has 15 amino acids. This chain's CDR3 is CASSIEGGGPHEQYF. The DNA for the CDR3 is TGTGCCAGCAGTATAGAGGGGGGAGGGCCCCACGAGCAGTACTTC.

This chain connects TRBV7-9 to TRBJ2-3; TRBD2 aligns across 9 bases. This CDR3 region has 17 residues. CDR1 is SEHNR, CDR2 FQNEAQ, per germline (reference sequence). J lost 3 bases, V lost 5 bases, and 12 bases had no gene match. CDR3 loop: CASSRTPASGVTDTQYF. The DNA of the CDR3 is TGTGCCAGCAGCCGCACCCCCGCTAGCGGGGTTACAGATACGCAGTATTTT. Full variable domain (missing parts from reference TRBV7-9 and TRBJ2-3): DTGVSQNPRHKITKRGQNVTFRCDPISEHNRLYWYRQTLGQGPEFLTYFQNEAQLEKSRLLSDRFSAERPKGSFSTLEIQRTEQGDSAMYLCASSRTPASGVTDTQYFGPGTRLTVL.

The V and J genes are TRBV9 and TRBJ2-1, with unresolved D. Germline V lookup: CDR1 SGDLS, CDR2 YYNGEE. V shed 3 bases and J shed 10 bases, with 11 bases lying between them. The CDR3 runs 12 residues. As DNA, the CDR3 is TGTGCCAGCAGCGCTCCGACCGGGGAGCAGTTCTTC. It specifies CASSAPTGEQFF.

This clone appeared a single time. The rearrangement joins TRBV7-2 to TRBJ2-2; D tentatively fits TRBD1 or TRBD2 (5 bases each). The CDR3 consists of 16 residues. The germline gives CDR1 SGHTA, CDR2 FQGNSA. Trimming took off 5 bases at V and 4 bases at J, with 17 bases between the two ends. The CDR3 loop is CASSVDSVGVTGELFF. The CDR3 DNA reads TGTGCCAGCAGCGTAGACAGTGTGGGAGTCACCGGGGAGCTGTTTTTT.

This rearrangement joins TRBV6-5 to TRBJ1-4; no clear D gene. The ends were cut back, 9 bases at V and 0 bases at J, with 11 bases in the middle. This CDR3 region has 14 residues. Per the germline V gene, CDR1 is MNHEY and CDR2 is SVGAGI. As DNA, the CDR3 is TGTGCCAGTCGAGCGACGGCAACTAATGAAAAACTGTTTTTT. Translated, it gives CASRATATNEKLFF.

The chain is built from TRBV19 and TRBJ2-3, with a possible D match to TRBD2 (5 bases). CDR3 length: 14 amino acids. V lost 2 bases to trimming and J lost 5 bases, with 11 bases between them. Germline CDR1 and CDR2: LNHDA and SQIVND (reference sequence). The CDR3 region has the DNA TGTGCCAGTAGTATATCGTCCGAGGGAGATACGCAGTATTTT. Amino acid sequence: CASSISSEGDTQYF.

DNA of the CDR3: TGTGCCAGCAGCCAAGAGGGGGGGAGCTCCTACGAGCAGTACTTC. It codes for CASSQEGGSSYEQYF. The chain links TRBV4-2 to TRBJ2-7, with TRBD2 matching 7 bases. The V gene's germline CDR1 is LGHNA and CDR2 YNFKEQ. The CDR3 totals 15 residues. V lost 0 bases and J lost 0; bases outside the gene matches: 2.

This chain links TRBV6-2 or TRBV6-3 with TRBJ1-6, with no clear D. The CDR3 spans 13 residues. V lost 4 bases, J lost 5 bases, and 6 bases lay in between. The germline CDR1 and CDR2 sequences are MNHEY and SVGEGT. In DNA form, the CDR3 reads TGTGCCAGCAGTTCTACGGATAATTCACCCCTCCACTTT. Residues: CASSSTDNSPLHF.

The chain uses TRBV3-1 (or the pseudogene TRBV3-2) and TRBJ2-7; 8 bases fit TRBD1. Per germline, CDR1 LGHDT and CDR2 YNNKEL (reference sequence). This CDR3 comprises 15 residues. After removal of 4 bases from V and 0 bases from J, the junction contained 5 bases not matched to a gene. This chain's CDR3 is CASSPRTGISYEQYF. Written as DNA, the CDR3 is TGTGCCAGCAGCCCTCGGACAGGGATCTCCTACGAGCAGTACTTC.

This clone was seen a few times. The CDR3 DNA is TGTGCCACCAGTGAACCCTCGGGGACCGGGGAGCTGTTTTTT. Amino acids: CATSEPSGTGELFF. The chain recombines TRBV24-1 with TRBJ2-2, with D possibly matching TRBD2 (5 bases). Germline CDR1 KGHDR, CDR2 SFDVKD. This CDR3 comprises 14 residues. Trimming stripped 4 bases from V and 5 bases from J, with 10 bases between.

J is TRBJ2-3 and V is TRBV6-5; TRBD2 agrees at 7 bases. V was clipped by 7 bases and J by 1 base; unmatched bases: 8. Germline assignment: CDR1 MNHEY and CDR2 SVGAGI. This CDR3 contains 15 residues. The CDR3 protein is CASKLSAGGTDTQYF. The CDR3 DNA is TGTGCCAGCAAATTAAGCGCGGGAGGCACAGATACGCAGTATTTT.